The sequence of this T cell receptor beta chain was determined in a study of CD8 T cells in Susac syndrome. Findings and caveats of the study: Within Susac syndrome CD4+ T cell repertoires, clonal expansion was not evident.

TCR beta was sequenced from blood CD8+ and CD4+ T cells. Reverse transcription used about 0.5 to 1 ug RNA and random hexamers. Amplification of TCR beta CDR3 was carried out by immunoSEQ multiplex PCR, which covered 54 Vbeta and 13 Jbeta segments. TCRdb analysed the immunoSEQ multiplex PCR reads with MiXCR anew, one entry per CDR3 protein. Of under 200,000 distinct CDR3 sequences in the sample, about 96% were seen once. A remark on this clonotype: Its antigen is not known.

Looked up from germline, CDR1 is DFQATT and CDR2 is SNEGSKA (reference sequence). This CDR3 has 15 residues. The J segment lost 2 bases and the V segment lost 4 bases, leaving 8 bases of the junction unmatched. The sequence was collected from a human donor with Susac syndrome. This chain joins TRBV20-1 and TRBJ2-5; 9 bases are a match to TRBD2. Sequencing was carried out using CD4+ T cells from PBMCs. The CDR3 DNA reads TGCAGTGCTACAAAACCGGGACTAGCACAAGAGACCCAGTACTTC. Translated: CSATKPGLAQETQYF.